The next 30 T cell receptor beta chains were all read from a single sample in a study of cytomegalovirus exposure and HLA in healthy donors (dated by TCRdb to the late 2010s). Library construction relied on the immunoSEQ multiplex PCR assay. The table comes from immuneACCESS by way of TCRdb, which keeps in-frame sequences with V and J called. Part of the clones is missing from these tables; in studies checked, under half for an unresolved V gene and the rest for unknown reasons. Across this sample there are around 190,000 clones, with 85% seen only once. 15% to 20% of the sample is taken by the ten largest. Sample: PBMCs. The source is a man aged 18 to 29 in good health and CMV-seropositive.

The V call is TRBV5-8, the J call TRBJ2-2, with D tentatively TRBD1 (5 bases). The V and J ends lost 4 bases and 2 bases respectively, with 12 bases between them. The V gene's germline CDR1 is SGHTS and CDR2 YDEGEE. This CDR3 is 15 amino acids long. The DNA of the CDR3 is TGTGCCAGCAGCCACCGGACACGAAACACCGGGGAGCTGTTTTTT. It translates to CASSHRTRNTGELFF.

This clone came up a few times. The V call is TRBV4-1, the J call TRBJ2-7; D is possibly TRBD1 (6 bases). Trimming pared 3 bases from V and 5 bases from J, leaving 32 bases between. The CDR3 length is 20 residues. In germline, CDR1 is MGHRA, CDR2 YSYEKL. CDR3 DNA sequence: TGCGCCAGCAGCCACGGAGCTGTTGGGGGCGGGCAGCGGCCGGAACACGAGCAGTACTTC. Its translation: CASSHGAVGGGQRPEHEQYF.

The V and J genes are TRBV5-4 and TRBJ2-2; 8 nucleotides match TRBD1. Germline V gene sequence: CDR1 SGHNT, CDR2 YYREEE (reference sequence). CDR3 length: 15 residues. After removal of 4 bases from V and 8 bases from J, the junction contained 10 bases not matched to a gene. CDR3 sequence reads: CASSEPDRGGGELFF. The CDR3 region has the DNA TGTGCCAGCAGCGAACCAGACAGGGGAGGAGGGGAGCTGTTTTTT.

The chain employs TRBV28 and TRBJ2-7; D may be TRBD2 (6 bases). The CDR3 covers 17 residues. Between the trimmed V and J ends, which lost 4 bases and 5 bases, there was a span of 24 bases. Germline loops: CDR1 MDHEN, CDR2 SYDVKM. The CDR3 spells CASSSTSILAKEDEQYF. The DNA of the CDR3 is TGTGCCAGCAGTTCAACCTCCATTCTAGCGAAGGAGGACGAGCAGTACTTC.

V usage is TRBV4-2 and J usage is TRBJ2-7, with D hard to call. The CDR3 consists of 16 residues. In germline, CDR1 is LGHNA, CDR2 YNFKEQ. Deletions cut 0 bases from V and 0 bases from J, with 12 bases between. The CDR3 loop reads CASSQDGGSSSYEQYF. The CDR3, as DNA: TGTGCCAGCAGCCAAGATGGTGGGTCTAGCTCCTACGAGCAGTACTTC.

This rearrangement joins TRBV28 to TRBJ2-2; D remains ambiguous. The CDR3 length is 12 residues. Per germline, CDR1 MDHEN and CDR2 SYDVKM. V was clipped by 6 bases and J by 4 bases, with 6 bases between them. The CDR3 loop is CASSQRTGELFF. CDR3 nucleotide sequence: TGTGCCAGCAGCCAGCGCACCGGGGAGCTGTTTTTT.

The chain carries TRBV4-1 and TRBJ2-7; weak D call: TRBD1 (5 bases). Germline CDR1 reads MGHRA; CDR2 reads YSYEKL. The CDR3 has 17 amino acids. V was pared by 1 base and J by 0 bases, with 16 bases between. In DNA form, the CDR3 reads TGCGCCAGCAGCCAAGGGCCGCCGGACACGAGCTCCTACGAGCAGTACTTC. Its protein product is CASSQGPPDTSSYEQYF.

The sample holds one count of this clone. The J gene is TRBJ1-5, the V gene TRBV27, with 8 bases identical to TRBD1. With 3 bases clipped from V and 5 bases from J, the junction kept 0 bases outside the gene matches. The CDR3 has 13 amino acids. Germline values: CDR1 MNHEY, CDR2 SMNVEV (reference sequence). The CDR3 DNA reads TGTGCCAGCAGTTTGGGACAGGATCAGCCCCAGCATTTT. As protein: CASSLGQDQPQHF.

The CDR3 DNA reads as TGTGCCAGCAGCCCCGCGGGAGGTGAGAAAGATACGCAGTATTTT. It encodes CASSPAGGEKDTQYF. The chain employs TRBV5-4 and TRBJ2-3; 8 bases are shared with TRBD2. The junction had 9 bases not matched to a gene; V was cut back by 4 bases and J by 5 bases. The CDR3 is 15 residues long. Germline CDR1 and CDR2: SGHNT and YYREEE (reference sequence).

This chain uses TRBV5-1 with TRBJ2-5; 8 bases match TRBD1. Germline V gene lookup returns CDR1 SGHRS and CDR2 YFSETQ. The CDR3 length is 15 residues. The V segment lost 4 bases and the J segment 4 bases; nucleotides outside the gene matches: 9. CDR3: CASSLTGDRVETQYF. CDR3 bases: TGCGCCAGCAGCCTGACAGGGGATAGGGTAGAGACCCAGTACTTC.

The chain is built from TRBV2 and TRBJ1-2; 11 nucleotides match TRBD1. Germline values: CDR1 SNHLY, CDR2 FYNNEI. CDR3 length equals 14 residues. With 7 bases clipped from V and 4 bases from J, the junction kept 5 bases outside the gene matches. The CDR3 nucleotides are TGTGCCAGCAACCGGGACAGGGGGGCCTATGGCTACACCTTC. It codes for CASNRDRGAYGYTF.

V and J are TRBV9 and TRBJ1-2; D not certain. The CDR3 consists of 15 residues. V gave up 0 bases and J gave up 2 bases, with 11 bases separating them. CDR1 is SGDLS and CDR2 is YYNGEE in the germline V gene. DNA for the CDR3: TGTGCCAGCAGCGTAGGTGGGTCGGGGAACTATGGCTACACCTTC. Amino acid sequence: CASSVGGSGNYGYTF.

This sequence joins TRBV7-8 and TRBJ1-1; 7 bases match TRBD1. From germline, CDR1 is SGHVS and CDR2 FQNEAQ. With 5 bases clipped from V and 2 bases from J, the junction kept 5 bases outside the gene matches. The CDR3 spans 14 residues. This CDR3 reads CASSHWDRNTEAFF. DNA of the CDR3: TGTGCCAGCAGCCACTGGGACAGAAACACTGAAGCTTTCTTT. The whole variable domain, remainder taken from reference TRBV7-8 and TRBJ1-1, is GAGVSQSPRYKVAKRGQDVALRCDPISGHVSLFWYQQALGQGPEFLTYFQNEAQLDKSGLPSDRFFAERPEGSVSTLKIQRTQQEDSAVYLCASSHWDRNTEAFFGQGTRLTVV.

The chain recombines TRBV6-1 with TRBJ1-1; D not certain. The CDR3 runs 13 residues. In germline, CDR1 is MNHNS, CDR2 SASEGT. Trimming took 7 bases from V and 1 from J, leaving 10 bases between them. The CDR3 spells CASNNIANTEAFF. CDR3 bases: TGTGCCAGCAATAATATAGCGAACACTGAAGCTTTCTTT.

The chain combines TRBV7-9 with TRBJ2-1; D gene uncertain. Germline-derived CDR1 and CDR2 are SEHNR and FQNEAQ (reference sequence). V shed 5 bases and J shed 0 bases, with 11 bases lying between them. The CDR3 totals 15 residues. CDR3 coding DNA: TGTGCCAGCAGCCCCGACACGAGCTCCTACAATGAGCAGTTCTTC. Its translation: CASSPDTSSYNEQFF.

V usage is TRBV7-9 and J usage is TRBJ2-3; D perhaps matches TRBD2 (6 bases). The CDR3 is 15 residues long. From germline, CDR1 is SEHNR and CDR2 FQNEAQ (reference sequence). Trimming took off 7 bases at V and 4 bases at J, with 18 bases between the two ends. This CDR3 is CASIASVTSADTQYF. In DNA form, the CDR3 reads TGTGCCAGCATCGCTAGCGTAACCTCGGCAGATACGCAGTATTTT.

The genes are TRBV28 and TRBJ2-7; D gene ambiguous. This CDR3 has 15 residues. The V end was cut by 1 base, the J end by 2 bases, with 12 bases between. Germline CDR1 reads MDHEN; CDR2 reads SYDVKM. Written as DNA, the CDR3 is TGTGCCAGCAGTTTATTAGTTAGTTCCCCCTACGAGCAGTACTTC. Translated, it gives CASSLLVSSPYEQYF.

CDR3 nucleotide sequence: TGTGCCAGCAGCTTGGGACAGGTGGGTAACGAGCAGTACTTC. This codes for CASSLGQVGNEQYF. The rearrangement links TRBV5-5 to TRBJ2-7; D may be TRBD1 (6 bases). Germline loops: CDR1 SGHKS, CDR2 YYEKEE (reference sequence). V was trimmed by 0 bases and J by 5 bases, leaving 12 bases between them. This CDR3 contains 14 residues. Full variable domain (missing parts from reference TRBV5-5 and TRBJ2-7): DAGVTQSPTHLIKTRGQQVTLRCSPISGHKSVSWYQQVLGQGPQFIFQYYEKEERGRGNFPDRFSARQFPNYSSELNVNALLLGDSALYLCASSLGQVGNEQYFGPGTRLTVT.

A few counts support this clone. The chain joins TRBV28 to TRBJ2-7; 9 bases align to TRBD1. With 3 bases clipped from V and 6 bases from J, the junction kept 6 bases outside the gene matches. Germline assignment: CDR1 MDHEN and CDR2 SYDVKM. The CDR3 is 14 residues long. Here the CDR3 reads CASSFHRGLSEQYF. The CDR3, as DNA: TGTGCCAGCAGTTTCCACAGGGGGCTGAGCGAGCAGTACTTC.

V is TRBV28 and J is TRBJ2-7; 9 bases map to TRBD1. The CDR3 length is 17 residues. Losses at the gene ends were 2 bases for V and 9 bases for J; bases not matched to a gene: 17. Germline CDR1 and CDR2: MDHEN and SYDVKM. The CDR3 DNA reads as TGTGCCAGCAGTTTACCCGGGACAGGGTACACCTCGACGGGGCAGTACTTC. Amino acids: CASSLPGTGYTSTGQYF.

This clone was found once. The chain recombines TRBV7-9 with TRBJ2-5, with D possibly matching TRBD2 (6 bases). V lost 5 bases and J 3 bases, leaving 10 bases between the germline ends. Germline CDR1 is SEHNR and CDR2 is FQNEAQ (reference sequence). This CDR3 spans 13 amino acids. The CDR3 DNA follows: TGTGCCAGCAGCCGGGGGAACAAAGAGACCCAGTACTTC. It codes for CASSRGNKETQYF.

This chain uses TRBV28 with TRBJ2-1; 9 bases are a match to TRBD1. The V gene's germline CDR1 is MDHEN and CDR2 SYDVKM. V shed 8 bases and J 4 bases; nucleotides not matched to a gene: 9. The length of the CDR3 is 15 residues. The CDR3 is CASHHGTGTYNEQFF. DNA for the CDR3: TGTGCCAGCCACCACGGGACAGGGACTTACAATGAGCAGTTCTTC.

The rearrangement uses TRBV7-8 and TRBJ1-3; TRBD1 agrees at 8 bases. Trimming cost V 2 bases and J 0 bases; bases outside gene matches: 12. The CDR3 totals 19 residues. Germline V gene data show CDR1 as SGHVS and CDR2 as FQNEAQ. For the CDR3, the DNA is TGTGCCAGCAGCTTACCTCTCTCCTGGACAGGGAGCTCTGGAAACACCATATATTTT. Its translation is CASSLPLSWTGSSGNTIYF.

The chain has TRBV4-1 and TRBJ2-5; 13 nucleotides align to TRBD2. The CDR3 is 16 residues long. The J segment lost 5 bases and the V segment lost 0 bases, leaving 3 bases of the junction unmatched. Per the germline V gene, CDR1 is MGHRA and CDR2 is YSYEKL. The CDR3: CASSQETSGGYETQYF. The CDR3 nucleotides read TGCGCCAGCAGCCAAGAGACTAGCGGGGGGTATGAGACCCAGTACTTC.

With respect to this clone: This specimen includes other DNA sequences encoding the same CDR3. The gene calls are TRBV5-1 and TRBJ2-5, with 8 bases identical to TRBD1. The trim removed 1 base at V and 1 base at J, leaving 0 bases unmatched. Germline CDR1 and CDR2: SGHRS and YFSETQ. The CDR3 length is 14 residues. This CDR3 reads CASSLTGGQETQYF. The CDR3 coding sequence is TGCGCCAGCAGCTTGACAGGGGGCCAAGAGACCCAGTACTTC.

The chain combines TRBV19 with TRBJ1-1, with D hard to call. V was cut by 6 bases and J by 2 bases, with 7 bases left in between. The CDR3 is 12 amino acids. Germline-derived CDR1 and CDR2 are LNHDA and SQIVND (reference sequence). The CDR3 nucleotides read TGTGCCAGTAGCATTACAAACACTGAAGCTTTCTTT. Protein sequence: CASSITNTEAFF. Full variable domain (remainder filled in from reference TRBV19 and TRBJ1-1): DGGITQSPKYLFRKEGQNVTLSCEQNLNHDAMYWYRQDPGQGLRLIYYSQIVNDFQKGDIAEGYSVSREKKESFPLTVTSAQKNPTAFYLCASSITNTEAFFGQGTRLTVV.

The rearrangement joins TRBV5-1 to TRBJ1-3, with D perhaps TRBD1 (5 bases). The CDR3 is 14 residues long. From germline, CDR1 is SGHRS and CDR2 YFSETQ. Trimming removed 3 bases at V and 4 bases at J, with 11 bases between. The CDR3 loop reads CASSSETVGNTIYF. CDR3 DNA: TGCGCCAGCAGCTCCGAGACAGTAGGAAACACCATATATTTT.

This clone came up once. The chain has TRBV7-2 and TRBJ2-5, with 8 bases matching TRBD1. With 1 base clipped from V and 4 bases from J, the junction kept 8 bases outside the gene matches. This CDR3 has 16 residues. Looked up from germline, CDR1 is SGHTA and CDR2 is FQGNSA. CDR3 DNA: TGTGCCAGCAGCTTAGTGGGGGCAGGGGGCCTAGAGACCCAGTACTTC. Its translation is CASSLVGAGGLETQYF. The complete variable domain, with remaining parts taken from reference TRBV7-2 and TRBJ2-5, reads GAGVSQSPSNKVTEKGKDVELRCDPISGHTALYWYRQSLGQGLEFLIYFQGNSAPDKSGLPSDRFSAERTGGSVSTLTIQRTQQEDSAVYLCASSLVGAGGLETQYFGPGTRLLVL.

This rearrangement joins TRBV2 to TRBJ2-3; 9 bases are a match to TRBD1. J gave up 4 bases and V 3 bases, and 2 bases lay outside the gene matches. The CDR3 is made up of 14 amino acids. The germline V gene encodes CDR1 SNHLY and CDR2 FYNNEI. In nucleotides, the CDR3 is TGTGCCAGCAGTGATCGGGACAGGGCAGATACGCAGTATTTT. Translating it yields CASSDRDRADTQYF.

The CDR3 nucleotides read TGTGCCAGCAGCTTTTGGGGTGGGGCTAGCTACACCTTC. It encodes CASSFWGGASYTF. V usage is TRBV28 and J usage is TRBJ1-2, with a possible D match to TRBD1 (5 bases). CDR1 and CDR2 (germline): MDHEN, SYDVKM. The CDR3 extends over 13 amino acids. Trimming took off 6 bases at V and 9 bases at J, with 17 bases between the two ends.